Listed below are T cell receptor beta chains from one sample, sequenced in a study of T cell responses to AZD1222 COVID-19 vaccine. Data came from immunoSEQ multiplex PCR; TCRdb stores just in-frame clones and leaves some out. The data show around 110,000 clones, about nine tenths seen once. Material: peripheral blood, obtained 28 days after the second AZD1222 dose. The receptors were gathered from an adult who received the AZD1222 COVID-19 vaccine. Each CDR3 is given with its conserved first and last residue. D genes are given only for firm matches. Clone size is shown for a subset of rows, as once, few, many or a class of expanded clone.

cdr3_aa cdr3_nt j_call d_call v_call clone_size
CASSPSLAGPSYEQYF TGTGCCAGCTCACCATCGTTAGCAGGGCCCTCCTACGAGCAGTACTTC TRBJ2-7 NA TRBV18 NA
CASSPPQGNQPQHF TGCGCCAGCAGCCCACCCCAGGGCAATCAGCCCCAGCATTTT TRBJ1-5 NA TRBV4-1 NA
CASSFNDIGEQYF TGTGCCAGCAGTTTCAATGACATTGGCGAGCAGTACTTC TRBJ2-7 NA TRBV28 NA
CASSPSGGLFTDTQYF TGTGCCAGCAGCCCTAGCGGGGGCTTATTCACAGATACGCAGTATTTT TRBJ2-3 TRBD2 TRBV27 NA
CASSFRTEELNQPQHF TGTGCCAGCAGCTTCAGGACAGAGGAGTTAAATCAGCCCCAGCATTTT TRBJ1-5 NA TRBV5-6 NA
CASSPYSSGGSEQYF TGTGCCAGTAGTCCCTACTCCAGCGGGGGAAGTGAGCAGTACTTC TRBJ2-7 TRBD2 TRBV19 NA
CASSLEGTSGGKPNTGELFF TGTGCCAGCAGCTTAGAGGGGACTAGCGGGGGGAAACCGAACACCGGGGAGCTGTTTTTT TRBJ2-2 TRBD2 TRBV11-3 once
CSVVPGVGYTF TGCAGCGTTGTACCGGGAGTTGGCTACACCTTC TRBJ1-2 NA TRBV29-1 NA
CASTPTGINSPLHF TGTGCCAGCACCCCGACAGGGATCAATTCACCCCTCCACTTT TRBJ1-6 TRBD1 TRBV27 NA
CASSDEGAGYEQYF TGTGCCAGCAGTGACGAGGGAGCAGGTTACGAGCAGTACTTC TRBJ2-7 NA TRBV2 NA
CASSSRSGGAVFPYNEQFF TGTGCCAGCAGTTCTCGAAGCGGGGGGGCCGTTTTTCCCTACAATGAGCAGTTCTTC TRBJ2-1 TRBD2 TRBV27 NA
CASSSRQGGTYEQYF TGTGCCAGCAGTTCCCGACAGGGTGGAACCTACGAGCAGTACTTC TRBJ2-7 TRBD1 TRBV7-2 NA
CASSIGRGNQPQHF TGTGCCAGTAGTATTGGGAGGGGCAATCAGCCCCAGCATTTT TRBJ1-5 NA TRBV19 NA
CASSQEAGVYEQYF TGTGCCAGCAGCCAAGAGGCAGGGGTCTACGAGCAGTACTTC TRBJ2-7 NA TRBV4-2 NA
CAIKRVEGRGGYTF TGTGCCATCAAAAGAGTTGAGGGACGGGGCGGCTACACCTTC TRBJ1-2 NA TRBV10-3 NA
CASTRQGSLSPLHF TGTGCCAGCACCCGACAGGGGTCTCTATCACCCCTCCACTTT TRBJ1-6 TRBD1 TRBV2 NA
CASSAPGDTQYF TGTGCCAGCAGCGCCCCCGGGGATACGCAGTATTTT TRBJ2-3 NA TRBV7-9 once
CATSDWRSYGYTF TGTGCCACCAGTGATTGGAGGAGCTATGGCTACACCTTC TRBJ1-2 NA TRBV24-1 NA
CASSLKRGTNEKLFF TGTGCTAGCAGCCTTAAGCGGGGGACTAATGAAAAACTGTTTTTT TRBJ1-4 NA TRBV7-7 NA
CASSYSSRGTEAFF TGCGCCAGCAGCTATTCTTCCAGGGGGACTGAAGCTTTCTTT TRBJ1-1 TRBD1 TRBV5-1 NA
CSASWGDETQYF TGCAGTGCTAGTTGGGGGGACGAGACCCAGTACTTC TRBJ2-5 NA TRBV20-1 NA
CASSQDGQGWAPLHF TGTGCCAGCAGCCAAGACGGGCAGGGGTGGGCGCCCCTCCACTTT TRBJ1-6 NA TRBV14 NA
CAISSDRLTGELFF TGTGCCATCAGCTCCGACAGGTTGACCGGGGAGCTGTTTTTT TRBJ2-2 NA TRBV10-3 NA
CAWRSSGSANTGELFF TGTGCCTGGAGGTCCAGCGGGTCCGCGAACACCGGGGAGCTGTTTTTT TRBJ2-2 NA TRBV30 NA
CAVTSGVAQFF TGTGCCGTGACTAGCGGGGTCGCGCAGTTCTTC TRBJ2-1 TRBD2 TRBV10-3 NA
CASSLDRTGGAGPYNSPLHF TGTGCCAGCAGCTTAGATAGGACAGGGGGCGCAGGACCCTATAATTCACCCCTCCACTTT TRBJ1-6 TRBD1 TRBV13 NA
CASSNPGAHFEKLFF TGTGCCAGTAGTAACCCAGGGGCCCATTTTGAAAAACTGTTTTTT TRBJ1-4 NA TRBV19 NA
CASNILGGQAGYTF TGCGCCAGCAACATCCTGGGGGGGCAAGCAGGCTACACCTTC TRBJ1-2 NA TRBV5-1 NA
CASRGTQAYNEQFF TGTGCCAGCAGGGGGACTCAAGCCTACAATGAGCAGTTCTTC TRBJ2-1 NA TRBV6-5 NA
CASSQEAAEQYF TGTGCCAGCAGCCAAGAAGCCGCCGAGCAGTACTTC TRBJ2-7 NA TRBV3-1/TRBV3-2 NA
CAWSAWSGIHQPQHF TGTGCCTGGAGTGCTTGGTCAGGGATCCATCAGCCCCAGCATTTT TRBJ1-5 NA TRBV30 once
CASSLGDRDSTEAFF TGTGCCAGCAGCTTGGGGGACAGGGACAGCACTGAAGCTTTCTTT TRBJ1-1 TRBD1 TRBV5-8 NA
CASTPSGARLGAGELFF TGTGCCAGCACCCCCAGCGGGGCTAGATTGGGTGCCGGGGAGCTGTTTTTT TRBJ2-2 TRBD2 TRBV28 NA
CASDLEGFKNIQYF TGTGCCTCTGACCTGGAGGGGTTCAAAAACATTCAGTACTTC TRBJ2-4 NA TRBV30 NA
CAISAGTASGNTEAFF TGTGCCATCAGCGCCGGGACAGCGAGCGGGAACACTGAAGCTTTCTTT TRBJ1-1 TRBD1 TRBV10-3 NA
CASSRLGGGHETQYF TGTGCCAGCAGCCGGCTGGGCGGGGGGCATGAGACCCAGTACTTC TRBJ2-5 TRBD2 TRBV14 NA
CASSSLPGQGGGYYGYTF TGTGCCAGCAGCTCTCTCCCTGGACAGGGAGGAGGGTACTATGGCTACACCTTC TRBJ1-2 TRBD1 TRBV7-3 NA
CASSLSQGANEQFF TGTGCCAGCAGCTTATCCCAGGGGGCAAATGAGCAGTTCTTC TRBJ2-1 TRBD1 TRBV7-3 NA
CASSLRQGENTEAFF TGTGCCAGTAGCTTAAGACAGGGGGAAAACACTGAAGCTTTCTTT TRBJ1-1 TRBD1 TRBV19 NA
CASRDPRHPYEQYF TGCGCCAGCAGAGACCCTAGGCATCCCTACGAGCAGTACTTC TRBJ2-7 NA TRBV5-1 NA
CATLGDTLEAFF TGTGCCACCCTCGGGGACACCCTGGAAGCTTTCTTT TRBJ1-1 NA TRBV19 NA
CASSLTGTGANVLTF TGTGCCAGCAGCCTCACAGGGACTGGGGCCAACGTCCTGACTTTC TRBJ2-6 NA TRBV13 NA
CASSFGGGKEKLFF TGTGCCAGCAGTTTCGGGGGTGGAAAGGAAAAACTGTTTTTT TRBJ1-4 NA TRBV27 few
CAWSAYSLNTEAFF TGTGCCTGGAGTGCATACAGTCTGAACACTGAAGCTTTCTTT TRBJ1-1 NA TRBV30 NA
CASSESETGTGTEAFF TGTGCCAGCAGTGAATCCGAGACAGGGACGGGCACTGAAGCTTTCTTT TRBJ1-1 TRBD1 TRBV2 NA
CASSPGRENYGYTF TGTGCCAGCAGCCCCGGACGAGAAAACTATGGCTACACCTTC TRBJ1-2 NA TRBV3-1/TRBV3-2 NA
CASSLGVTGQNYGYTF TGTGCCAGCAGCTTAGGCGTCACAGGGCAAAACTATGGCTACACCTTC TRBJ1-2 NA TRBV7-7 NA
CASSLWGQSIEKLFF TGTGCCAGCAGCTTGTGGGGTCAGTCAATTGAAAAACTGTTTTTT TRBJ1-4 NA TRBV5-4 NA
CASSEYGESGYF TGTGCCAGCAGTGAATATGGGGAGTCCGGATATTTT TRBJ1-3 NA TRBV2 NA
CASSQDSSPQPQHF TGTGCCAGCAGCCAAGATAGCTCACCTCAGCCCCAGCATTTT TRBJ1-5 NA TRBV3-1/TRBV3-2 NA
CSGKKGQDLNTEAFF TGCAGCGGTAAGAAGGGACAGGACCTTAACACTGAAGCTTTCTTT TRBJ1-1 TRBD1 TRBV29-1 once
CASSTPGTGDYGYTF TGTGCCAGTAGTACCCCCGGGACAGGGGACTATGGCTACACCTTC TRBJ1-2 TRBD1 TRBV19 NA
CASSADREGNSPLHF TGTGCCAGCAGTGCCGACAGGGAGGGGAATTCACCCCTCCACTTT TRBJ1-6 TRBD1 TRBV27 NA
CASSFNQGATEAFF TGTGCCAGCAGTTTTAACCAGGGGGCCACTGAAGCTTTCTTT TRBJ1-1 TRBD1 TRBV28 NA
CASSLRETGELFF TGTGCCAGCAGTTTGAGGGAGACCGGGGAGCTGTTTTTT TRBJ2-2 NA TRBV12-3/TRBV12-4 NA
CATQGGYEQYF TGTGCCACCCAGGGGGGCTACGAGCAGTACTTC TRBJ2-7 NA TRBV3-1/TRBV3-2 NA
CASRGLAGGGEFF TGTGCCAGCAGGGGACTAGCGGGGGGCGGAGAGTTCTTC TRBJ2-1 TRBD2 TRBV2 NA
CATSDRLAGSTDTQYF TGTGCCACCAGTGACCGACTAGCGGGATCCACAGATACGCAGTATTTT TRBJ2-3 TRBD2 TRBV24-1 NA
CAWSVTGLHGYTF TGTGCCTGGAGTGTAACTGGGTTACATGGCTACACCTTC TRBJ1-2 NA TRBV30 NA